This TCR beta chain was sequenced for a study of shared clonotypes between healthy human individuals. Deep was the level used in running the assay. Sequencing was performed with immunoSEQ multiplex PCR; in TCRdb, only in-frame clones are kept and a portion is missing. The sample has millions of clones; more than 85% are singletons. General study results and limits: Though the depth was large, rarefaction showed that sorted-subset sequencing was incomplete. The four-donor shared clonotypes exceeded non-shared clonotypes in generation probability, with non-shared ones scoring lower.

As for this clone: No antigen is known for it.

V was clipped by 4 bases and J by 4 bases, with 19 bases between them. CDR3 length equals 16 residues. CDR1 and CDR2 from the germline V gene are KGHSH and LQKENI. V gene TRBV18 combines with J gene TRBJ2-5; possibly TRBD2 for D (5 bases). The sequenced material came from naive CD4+ T cells from PBMCs. Documented subset: CD45RA+ positively selected. The receptor was isolated from a man aged 18 to 30 in good health. Some clones in this sample may be carry-over from other donors' samples. The CDR3 here is CASSRNRGTEGETQYF. The CDR3 DNA is TGTGCCAGCTCACGGAACCGGGGAACAGAAGGAGAGACCCAGTACTTC.